The rows below give T cell receptor beta chains drawn from one sample of a study of cytomegalovirus exposure and HLA in healthy donors. TCRdb keeps only in-frame clones here, not all; method: immunoSEQ multiplex PCR. The data show about 49,000 clones, roughly 92% seen once. The sequencing input was PBMCs. These receptors all stem from a man aged 18 to 29 in good health and CMV-seronegative. Both conserved end residues are part of each CDR3. The D gene is left open where the match is weak. The size of a clone is reported for some rows only, either as once, few or many, or as a class for expanded clones.

cdr3_nt,cdr3_aa,j_call,d_call,clone_size,v_call
TGTGCCAGCAGCGTCGGTACTCTCGGGAACACTGAAGCTTTCTTT,CASSVGTLGNTEAFF,TRBJ1-1,-,-,TRBV9
TGCAGCGTTGAAGGGACTAGCGGGAGCTACGAGCAGTACTTC,CSVEGTSGSYEQYF,TRBJ2-7,TRBD2,-,TRBV29-1
TGTGCCAGCTCATCGTCTAGCGGGAGCTACGAGCAGTACTTC,CASSSSSGSYEQYF,TRBJ2-7,TRBD2,-,TRBV18
TGTGCCAGCAGCTTGGCAGGGGATACGCAGTATTTT,CASSLAGDTQYF,TRBJ2-3,-,once,TRBV5-6
TGTGCAGCAGTAGGGGGCGTTATGACTGAAGCTTTCTTT,CAAVGGVMTEAFF,TRBJ1-1,TRBD1,-,TRBV6-1
TGTGCCAGCAGTGTCAACTACGAGCAGTACTTC,CASSVNYEQYF,TRBJ2-7,-,-,TRBV28
TGTGCCAGCAGCCGAGAGAGGGCGGGAGCGGGAGATACGCAGTATTTT,CASSRERAGAGDTQYF,TRBJ2-3,TRBD2,-,TRBV7-2
TGTGCCAGCAGCGAAGAAGTCAGTCGGGGGTTGGCAAACACCATATATTTT,CASSEEVSRGLANTIYF,TRBJ1-3,-,-,TRBV7-2
TGTGCCAGTAGTGTCGGACCCGGAGGGGGCTACACCTTC,CASSVGPGGGYTF,TRBJ1-2,-,-,TRBV19
TGTGCCAGTAGTCCTAAACTAGCGGGAGGGTACAATGAGCAGTTCTTC,CASSPKLAGGYNEQFF,TRBJ2-1,TRBD2,once,TRBV19
TGTGCCAGCAGTGTGAGCCTGGGACTAGCGGGAGCCTACGAGCAGTACTTC,CASSVSLGLAGAYEQYF,TRBJ2-7,TRBD2,-,TRBV28
TGTGCCAGCAGCTCCGCGAGGGAGCTGTTTTTT,CASSSARELFF,TRBJ2-2,-,-,TRBV7-9
TGTGCCTGGAGTGTAATCTCGCGGCGGGGCACAGATACGCAGTATTTT,CAWSVISRRGTDTQYF,TRBJ2-3,-,once,TRBV30
TGTGCCAGCAGCTGGGTCTGGGGGGGAGAAGAGACCCAGTACTTC,CASSWVWGGEETQYF,TRBJ2-5,TRBD2,-,TRBV11-2
TGTGCCAGCAGTTCAGGGGGCCGAGAGAACACTGAAGCTTTCTTT,CASSSGGRENTEAFF,TRBJ1-1,TRBD1,once,TRBV6-5
TGTGCCAGCAGCCCCGGGACTAGCGGACCAAAGTACTTC,CASSPGTSGPKYF,TRBJ2-7,TRBD2,-,TRBV14
TGTGCCAGCGGCCGCGGTCCAGGGGAAGATACGCAGTATTTT,CASGRGPGEDTQYF,TRBJ2-3,-,-,TRBV27
TGTGCCAGCAGCGCTAACCGGGACATCCCGAACACCGGGGAGCTGTTTTTT,CASSANRDIPNTGELFF,TRBJ2-2,-,-,TRBV9
TGTGCCAGCAGCTTGGACCAAGCTAGGGGGAGCTCCTACAATGAGCAGTTCTTC,CASSLDQARGSSYNEQFF,TRBJ2-1,-,-,TRBV7-6
TGTGCCACCAGCAGATCAAGGGTCGGGGTTGGAAACACCATATATTTT,CATSRSRVGVGNTIYF,TRBJ1-3,-,-,TRBV15
TGTGCCAGCTCACCCAGACCCGGGACTTTCCGAAATGCCTACGAGCAGTACTTC,CASSPRPGTFRNAYEQYF,TRBJ2-7,-,-,TRBV18